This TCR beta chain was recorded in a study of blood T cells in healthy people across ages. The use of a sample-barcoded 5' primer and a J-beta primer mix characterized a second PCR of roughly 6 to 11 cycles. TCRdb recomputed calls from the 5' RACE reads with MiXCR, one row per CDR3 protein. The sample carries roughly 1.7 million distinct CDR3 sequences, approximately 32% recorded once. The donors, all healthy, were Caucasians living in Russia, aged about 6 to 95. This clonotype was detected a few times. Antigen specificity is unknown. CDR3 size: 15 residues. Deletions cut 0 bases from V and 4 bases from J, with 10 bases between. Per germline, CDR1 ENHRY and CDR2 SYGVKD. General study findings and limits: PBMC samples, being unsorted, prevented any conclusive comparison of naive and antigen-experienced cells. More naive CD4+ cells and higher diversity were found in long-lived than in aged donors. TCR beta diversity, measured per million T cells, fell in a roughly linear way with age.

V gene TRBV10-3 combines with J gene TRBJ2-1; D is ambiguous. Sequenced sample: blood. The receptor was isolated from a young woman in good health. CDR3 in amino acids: CAISESGKIYNEQFF. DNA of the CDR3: TGTGCCATCAGTGAGTCAGGGAAGATATACAATGAGCAGTTCTTC.